This T cell receptor (beta chain) was captured in a study of cytomegalovirus exposure and HLA in healthy donors. Study outcomes and limitations: A later analysis reported that several of the most significant clusters appeared to be linked to common viral pathogens, among them Epstein-Barr virus. Presence/absence comparisons presumed near-even sequencing depth among donors.

The CDR3 sequence is 16 residues long. Germline lookup yields CDR1 SEHNR and CDR2 FQNEAQ (reference sequence). Trimming took 4 bases from V and 0 from J; bases not matched to a gene: 9. In the PCR, 60 Vbeta and 13 Jbeta primers were used. Here immunoSEQ multiplex PCR was the method, and the copy in TCRdb shows in-frame clones only, minus some. The table shows under 150,000 clones, with just under 85% occurring only once. A word on this clone: Its antigen remains unknown.

Healthy individuals who donated bone marrow served as the donors. The receptor comes from a man aged 35 to 55 in good health and CMV-seropositive. The genes are TRBV7-9 and TRBJ2-7, with 7 bases identical to TRBD1. Sequencing was performed on PBMCs. CDR3 sequence reads: CASSSTDRLSSYEQYF. The CDR3 nucleotides read TGTGCCAGCAGCTCCACGGACAGGCTGAGCTCCTACGAGCAGTACTTC.